This TCR beta chain came from a study of PD-1 blockade in classical Hodgkin lymphoma. Time point in this sample: cycle 4 day 1 (C4D1), after 6 weeks of nivolumab. Every patient relapsed after autologous stem cell transplantation, and brentuximab vedotin exposure varied. Magnetic negative selection of thawed PBMCs yielded the CD8+ T cells. TCRdb keeps only in-frame clones here, not all; method: immunoSEQ multiplex PCR. The table lists about 21,000 clones, roughly nine tenths of them singletons, with 4.5% to 5% in the top ten. This CDR3 is built from 12 residues. Germline CDR1 and CDR2: MDHEN and SYDVKM. Trimming took 2 bases from V and 7 from J, leaving 9 bases between them.

The chain recombines TRBV28 with TRBJ2-7; D is perhaps TRBD1 or TRBD2 (5 bases each). This clonotype originated in a human donor with classical Hodgkin lymphoma. This specimen consisted of CD8+ T cells from blood, obtained before the fourth cycle of nivolumab. DNA of the CDR3: TGTGCCAGCAGTTTAGGGGGTTCAGAGCAGTACTTC. Amino acid sequence: CASSLGGSEQYF.